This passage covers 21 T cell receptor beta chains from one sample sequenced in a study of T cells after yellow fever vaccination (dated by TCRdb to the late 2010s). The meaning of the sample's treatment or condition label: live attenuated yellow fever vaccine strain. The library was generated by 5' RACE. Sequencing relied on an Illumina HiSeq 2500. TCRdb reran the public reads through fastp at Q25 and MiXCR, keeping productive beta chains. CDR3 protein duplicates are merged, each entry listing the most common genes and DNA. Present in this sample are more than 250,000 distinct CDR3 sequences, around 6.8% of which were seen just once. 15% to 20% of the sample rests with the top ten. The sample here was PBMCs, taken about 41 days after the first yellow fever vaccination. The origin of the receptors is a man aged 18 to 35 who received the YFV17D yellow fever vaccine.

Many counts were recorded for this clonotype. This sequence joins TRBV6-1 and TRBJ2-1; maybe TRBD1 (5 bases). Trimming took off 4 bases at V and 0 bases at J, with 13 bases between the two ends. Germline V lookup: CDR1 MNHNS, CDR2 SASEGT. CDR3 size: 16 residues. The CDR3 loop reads CASSGNRRGSYNEQFF. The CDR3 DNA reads TGTGCCAGCAGTGGAAACCGAAGGGGCTCCTACAATGAGCAGTTCTTC.

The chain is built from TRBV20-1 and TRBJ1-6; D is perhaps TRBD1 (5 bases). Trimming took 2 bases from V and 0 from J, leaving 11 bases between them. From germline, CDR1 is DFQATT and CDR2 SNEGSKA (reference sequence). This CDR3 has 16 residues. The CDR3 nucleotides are TGCAGTGCTAGAACGACAGAAAGCTCCTATAATTCACCCCTCCACTTT. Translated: CSARTTESSYNSPLHF.

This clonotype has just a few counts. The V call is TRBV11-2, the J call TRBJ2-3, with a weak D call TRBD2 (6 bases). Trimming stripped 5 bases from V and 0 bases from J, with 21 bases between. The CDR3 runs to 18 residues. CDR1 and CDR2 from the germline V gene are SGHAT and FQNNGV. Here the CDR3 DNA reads TGTGCCAGCAGCCCGCCGATCAGCGGGTACACTAGCACAGATACGCAGTATTTT. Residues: CASSPPISGYTSTDTQYF.

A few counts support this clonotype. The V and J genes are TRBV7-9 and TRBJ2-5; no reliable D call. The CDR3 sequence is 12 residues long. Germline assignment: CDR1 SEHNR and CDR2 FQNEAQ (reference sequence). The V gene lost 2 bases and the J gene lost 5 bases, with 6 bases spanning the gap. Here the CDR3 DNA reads TGTGCCAGCAGCTTAACGTCGGAGACCCAGTACTTC. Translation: CASSLTSETQYF.

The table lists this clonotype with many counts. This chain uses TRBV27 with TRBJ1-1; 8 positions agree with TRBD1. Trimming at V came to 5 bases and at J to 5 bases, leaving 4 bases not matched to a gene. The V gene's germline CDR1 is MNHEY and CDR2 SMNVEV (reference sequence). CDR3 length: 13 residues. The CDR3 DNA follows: TGTGCCAGCAGTGGACAGGGATGGACTGAAGCTTTCTTT. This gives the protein CASSGQGWTEAFF.

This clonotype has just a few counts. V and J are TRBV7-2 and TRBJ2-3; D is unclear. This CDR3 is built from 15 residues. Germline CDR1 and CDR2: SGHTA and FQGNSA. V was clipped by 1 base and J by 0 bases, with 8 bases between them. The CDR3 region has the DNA TGTGCCAGCAGCTTAGTGGACGGGAGCACAGATACGCAGTATTTT. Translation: CASSLVDGSTDTQYF.

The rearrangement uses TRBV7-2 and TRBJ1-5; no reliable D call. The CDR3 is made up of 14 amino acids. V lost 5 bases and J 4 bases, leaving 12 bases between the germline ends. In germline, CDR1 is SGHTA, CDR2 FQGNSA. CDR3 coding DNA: TGTGCCAGCAGCCCCGAGGGCCCAAATCAGCCCCAGCATTTT. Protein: CASSPEGPNQPQHF.

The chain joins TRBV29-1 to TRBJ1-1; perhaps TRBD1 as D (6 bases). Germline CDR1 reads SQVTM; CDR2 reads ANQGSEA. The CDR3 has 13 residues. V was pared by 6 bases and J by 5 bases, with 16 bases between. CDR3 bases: TGCAGCGTGGGGCGGGGGGCAGGGACTGAAGCTTTCTTT. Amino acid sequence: CSVGRGAGTEAFF.

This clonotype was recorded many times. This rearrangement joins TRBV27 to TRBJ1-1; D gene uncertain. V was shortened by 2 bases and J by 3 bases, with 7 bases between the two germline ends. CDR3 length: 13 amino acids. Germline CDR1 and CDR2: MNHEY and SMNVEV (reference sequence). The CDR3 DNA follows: TGTGCCAGCAGTTTAGGGGTTTACACTGAAGCTTTCTTT. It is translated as CASSLGVYTEAFF.

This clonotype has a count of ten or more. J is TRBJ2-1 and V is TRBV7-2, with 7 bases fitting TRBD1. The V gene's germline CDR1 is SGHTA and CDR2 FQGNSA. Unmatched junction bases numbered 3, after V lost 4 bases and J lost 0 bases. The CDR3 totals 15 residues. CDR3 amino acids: CASSYRDSSYNEQFF. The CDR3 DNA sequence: TGTGCCAGCAGCTACCGGGACAGCTCCTACAATGAGCAGTTCTTC.

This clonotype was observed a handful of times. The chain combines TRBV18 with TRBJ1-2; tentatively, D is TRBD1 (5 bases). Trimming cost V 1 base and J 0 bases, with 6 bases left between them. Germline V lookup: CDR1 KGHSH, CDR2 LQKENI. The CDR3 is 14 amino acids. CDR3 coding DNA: TGTGCCAGCTCACCACAGACAGCTAACTATGGCTACACCTTC. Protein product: CASSPQTANYGYTF.

CDR3 in amino acids: CASSHLDDTDTQYF. CDR3 DNA: TGTGCCAGCAGCCACCTGGACGACACAGATACGCAGTATTTT. V usage is TRBV4-2 and J usage is TRBJ2-3; D remains unclear. Trimming removed 3 bases at V and 2 bases at J, with 9 bases between. Germline CDR1 and CDR2: LGHNA and YNFKEQ. The CDR3 is made up of 14 amino acids.

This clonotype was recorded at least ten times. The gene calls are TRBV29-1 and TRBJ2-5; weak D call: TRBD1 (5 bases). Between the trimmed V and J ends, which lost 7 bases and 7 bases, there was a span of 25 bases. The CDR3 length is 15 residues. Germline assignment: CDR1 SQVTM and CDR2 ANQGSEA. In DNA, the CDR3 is TGCAGCGCCCGAAAGGGGTCAAGAAACTTGGTGACCCAGTACTTC. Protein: CSARKGSRNLVTQYF.

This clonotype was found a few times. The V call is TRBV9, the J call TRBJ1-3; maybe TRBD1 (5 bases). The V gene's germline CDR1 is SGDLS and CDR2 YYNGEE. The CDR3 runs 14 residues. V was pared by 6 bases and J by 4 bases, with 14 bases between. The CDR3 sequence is CASTQGALGNTIYF. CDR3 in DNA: TGTGCCAGCACACAAGGGGCGCTGGGAAACACCATATATTTT.

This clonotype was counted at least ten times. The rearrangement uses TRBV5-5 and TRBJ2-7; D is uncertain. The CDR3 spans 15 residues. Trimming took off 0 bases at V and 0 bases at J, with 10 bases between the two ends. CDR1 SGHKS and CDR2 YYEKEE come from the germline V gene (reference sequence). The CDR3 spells CASSLGAGTSYEQYV. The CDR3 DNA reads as TGTGCCAGCAGCTTGGGTGCAGGCACCTCCTACGAGCAGTACGTC.

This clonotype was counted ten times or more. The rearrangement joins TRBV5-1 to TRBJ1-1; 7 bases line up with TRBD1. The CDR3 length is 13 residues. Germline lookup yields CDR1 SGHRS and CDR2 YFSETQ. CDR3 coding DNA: TGCGCAAGACAGGGAGGATTGAACACTGAAGCTTTCTTT. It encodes CARQGGLNTEAFF.

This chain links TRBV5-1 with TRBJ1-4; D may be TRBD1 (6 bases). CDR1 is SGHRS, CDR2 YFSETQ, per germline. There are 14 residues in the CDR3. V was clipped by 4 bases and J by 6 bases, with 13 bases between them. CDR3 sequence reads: CASSLPGADEKLFF. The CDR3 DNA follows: TGCGCCAGCAGCCTTCCAGGGGCGGATGAAAAACTGTTTTTT.

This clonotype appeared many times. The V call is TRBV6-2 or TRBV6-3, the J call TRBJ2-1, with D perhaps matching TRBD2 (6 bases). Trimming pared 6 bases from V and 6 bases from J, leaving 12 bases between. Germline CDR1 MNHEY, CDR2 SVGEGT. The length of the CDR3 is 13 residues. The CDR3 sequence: CASRRDGSNEQFF. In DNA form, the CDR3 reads TGTGCCAGCAGACGGGACGGGAGCAATGAGCAGTTCTTC.

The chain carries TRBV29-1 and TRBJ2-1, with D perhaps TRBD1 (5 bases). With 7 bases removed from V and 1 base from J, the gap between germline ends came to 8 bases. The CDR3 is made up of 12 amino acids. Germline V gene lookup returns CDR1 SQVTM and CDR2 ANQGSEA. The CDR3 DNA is TGCAGCGCAGGGCGGTCCTACAATGAGCAGTTCTTC. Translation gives CSAGRSYNEQFF.

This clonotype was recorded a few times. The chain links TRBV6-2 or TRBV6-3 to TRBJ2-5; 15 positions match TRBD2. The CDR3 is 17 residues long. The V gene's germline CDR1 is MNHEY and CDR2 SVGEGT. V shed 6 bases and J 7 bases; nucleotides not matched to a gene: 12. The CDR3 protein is CASSRGLAGGLGPTQYF. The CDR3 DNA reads TGTGCCAGCAGCCGCGGACTAGCGGGGGGGCTTGGTCCGACCCAGTACTTC.

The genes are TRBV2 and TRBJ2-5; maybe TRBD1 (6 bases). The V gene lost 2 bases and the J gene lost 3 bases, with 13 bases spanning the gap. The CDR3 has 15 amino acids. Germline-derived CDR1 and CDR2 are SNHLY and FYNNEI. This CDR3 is CASSEPLAGEETQYF. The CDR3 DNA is TGTGCCAGCAGTGAACCCCTGGCAGGGGAAGAGACCCAGTACTTC.